A selection of T cell receptor beta chains follows, all from one sample in a study of blood T cell repertoires in COVID-19. This table comes from immunoSEQ multiplex PCR, and its TCRdb copy is limited to in-frame clones, with some not included. The data show some 200,000 clones, approximately 84% seen once. Sequencing input: peripheral blood. These receptors all stem from a human donor with acute or convalescent COVID-19. The donor label of this sample is uncertain. CDR3s include the opening cysteine and the closing phenylalanine or tryptophan. A D gene is named only where the DNA matches it firmly. Clone size is shown for a subset of rows, as once, few, many or a class of expanded clone.

size: -
J: TRBJ2-3
D: TRBD2
V: TRBV24-1
DNA: TGTGCCACAAGCAAAGCGGGAGGTTATACGCAGTATTTT
CDR3: CATSKAGGYTQYF

size: -
J: TRBJ1-3
D: -
V: TRBV5-6
DNA: TGTGCCAGCAGCTTAGACACTGGAAACACCATATATTTT
CDR3: CASSLDTGNTIYF

size: -
J: TRBJ1-2
D: -
V: TRBV2
DNA: TGTGCCAGCATTCCGGGACTCGGCTATGGCTACACCTTC
CDR3: CASIPGLGYGYTF

size: -
J: TRBJ2-7
D: TRBD1
V: TRBV25-1
DNA: TGTGCCAGCAGTAGGTGGACAGGGGTCTACGAGCAGTACTTC
CDR3: CASSRWTGVYEQYF

size: -
J: TRBJ2-3
D: -
V: TRBV6-1
DNA: TGTGCCAGCAGTGAAAGTTTTGGCGGAGTGAGGGCAGATACGCAGTATTTT
CDR3: CASSESFGGVRADTQYF

size: -
J: TRBJ2-6
D: -
V: TRBV29-1
DNA: TGCAGCGTTTCAGGTGGTGGGGCCAACGTCCTGACTTTC
CDR3: CSVSGGGANVLTF

size: -
J: TRBJ1-1
D: TRBD1
V: TRBV28
DNA: TGTGCCAGCAGTACAGGGGGCAGGGCTGAAGCTTTCTTT
CDR3: CASSTGGRAEAFF

size: few
J: TRBJ1-1
D: TRBD1
V: TRBV10-3
DNA: TGTGCCTCGTCGGTAGGGGGCCTAAACACTGAAGCTTTCTTT
CDR3: CASSVGGLNTEAFF

size: -
J: TRBJ2-6
D: -
V: TRBV10-3
DNA: TGTGCCATCAGTTGGGGAGAACGCGGGGCCAACGTCCTGACTTTC
CDR3: CAISWGERGANVLTF

size: -
J: TRBJ2-5
D: TRBD2
V: TRBV3-1/TRBV3-2
DNA: TGTGCCAGCAGTCCCGGACTAGCGGGAGGGCGGGAGACCCAGTACTTC
CDR3: CASSPGLAGGRETQYF

size: -
J: TRBJ1-5
D: TRBD1
V: TRBV6-2/TRBV6-3
DNA: TGTGCCAGCAGTTCACCGGGACAGGGAAGGCTCCCCCAAAATCAGCCCCAGCATTTT
CDR3: CASSSPGQGRLPQNQPQHF

size: -
J: TRBJ2-1
D: TRBD2
V: TRBV27
DNA: TGTGCCAGCAGTGCCCTAGCGGGAGAAGGGAGTGAGCAGTTCTTC
CDR3: CASSALAGEGSEQFF

size: -
J: TRBJ2-2
D: -
V: TRBV19
DNA: TGTGCCAGTAGTTTTCTGGGACTGAGGAACACCGGGGAGCTGTTTTTT
CDR3: CASSFLGLRNTGELFF

size: -
J: TRBJ1-4
D: -
V: TRBV7-9
DNA: TGTGCCAGCAGCCATGACCCTGGCGGGGAAAAACTGTTTTTT
CDR3: CASSHDPGGEKLFF

size: -
J: TRBJ1-2
D: -
V: TRBV9
DNA: TGTGCCAGCAGCGTTTCAGGGGACTATGGCTACACCTTC
CDR3: CASSVSGDYGYTF

size: -
J: TRBJ2-5
D: TRBD2
V: TRBV5-1
DNA: TGCGCCAGCAGCCCAACTAGCGGGAGGGTGGAGACCCAGTACTTC
CDR3: CASSPTSGRVETQYF

size: -
J: TRBJ2-7
D: -
V: TRBV6-5
DNA: TGTGCCAGCAGTCGGGACATCGGGACGGGCGGGCAGTACTTC
CDR3: CASSRDIGTGGQYF

size: -
J: TRBJ2-3
D: TRBD2
V: TRBV9
DNA: TGTGCCAGCAGCGTAGCAGCGGGAGGCCCAGATACGCAGTATTTT
CDR3: CASSVAAGGPDTQYF

size: -
J: TRBJ1-2
D: TRBD1
V: TRBV28
DNA: TGTGCCAGCAGGGCCCAGGACAGGGTGTTCGGCTACACCTTC
CDR3: CASRAQDRVFGYTF

size: -
J: TRBJ2-3
D: -
V: TRBV28
DNA: TGTGCCAGCAGTGGGGCCGGGACTGGCACAGATACGCAGTATTTT
CDR3: CASSGAGTGTDTQYF

size: few
J: TRBJ2-7
D: -
V: TRBV19
DNA: TGTGCCAGTAGGAGACAGGACTCCTACGAGCAGTACTTC
CDR3: CASRRQDSYEQYF

size: -
J: TRBJ1-1
D: TRBD1
V: TRBV6-5
DNA: TGTGCCAGGACCGGGACAGCAATGATGAACACTGAAGCTTTCTTT
CDR3: CARTGTAMMNTEAFF

size: -
J: TRBJ1-2
D: -
V: TRBV7-9
DNA: TGTGCCAGCAGCTTAGCAGGAGTCCTCTATGGCTACACCTTC
CDR3: CASSLAGVLYGYTF

size: -
J: TRBJ2-1
D: -
V: TRBV3-1/TRBV3-2
DNA: TGTGCCAGCAGCCAAAGAGGCCCCAAACATAGTGAGCAGTTCTTC
CDR3: CASSQRGPKHSEQFF

size: -
J: TRBJ2-7
D: TRBD1
V: TRBV7-7
DNA: TGTGCCAGCAGCAGGGACAGGTCTTACGAGCAGTACTTC
CDR3: CASSRDRSYEQYF

size: -
J: TRBJ2-6
D: -
V: TRBV5-6
DNA: TGTGCCAGCAGCCGACAAGGCTCTGGGGCCAACGTCCTGACTTTC
CDR3: CASSRQGSGANVLTF

size: once
J: TRBJ1-5
D: -
V: TRBV4-2
DNA: TGTGCCAGCAGCCAAGACTGGGCCCCCCAAGAGCCCCAGCATTTT
CDR3: CASSQDWAPQEPQHF

size: -
J: TRBJ2-1
D: -
V: TRBV4-3
DNA: TGCGCCAGCAGCCAACTAGCGGGCCAGGGGGGGGAGCAGTTCTTC
CDR3: CASSQLAGQGGEQFF